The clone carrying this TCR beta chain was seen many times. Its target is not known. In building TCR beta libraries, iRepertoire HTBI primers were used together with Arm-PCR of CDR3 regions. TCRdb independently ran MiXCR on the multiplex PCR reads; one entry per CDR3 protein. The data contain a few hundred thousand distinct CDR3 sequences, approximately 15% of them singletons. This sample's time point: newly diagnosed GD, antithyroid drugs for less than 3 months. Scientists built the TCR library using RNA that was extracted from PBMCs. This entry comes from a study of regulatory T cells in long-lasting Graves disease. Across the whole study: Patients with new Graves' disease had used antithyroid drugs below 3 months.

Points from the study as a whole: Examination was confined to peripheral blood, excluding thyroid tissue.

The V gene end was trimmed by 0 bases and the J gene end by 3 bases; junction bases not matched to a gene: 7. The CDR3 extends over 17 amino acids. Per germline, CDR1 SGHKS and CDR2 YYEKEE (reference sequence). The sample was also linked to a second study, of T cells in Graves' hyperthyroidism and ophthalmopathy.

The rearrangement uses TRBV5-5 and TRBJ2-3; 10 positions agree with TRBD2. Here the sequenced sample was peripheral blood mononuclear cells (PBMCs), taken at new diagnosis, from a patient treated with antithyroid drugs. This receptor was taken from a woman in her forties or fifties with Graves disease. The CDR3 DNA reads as TGTGCCAGCAGCTTGGAGGCTAGCGGGAGCCTTACAGATACGCAGTATTTT. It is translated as CASSLEASGSLTDTQYF.